This T cell receptor (beta chain) came from a study of shared clonotypes between healthy human individuals. A split of CD4+ cells into CD45RA+ naive and CD45RA-negative memory subsets was performed. Notes on the study in general: Relative to memory subsets, naive subsets generally showed larger estimated richness.

A note on this clone: Its antigen is as yet unknown.

Some clones are missing from TCRdb's copy, which holds only in-frame ones; the method was immunoSEQ multiplex PCR. The table has more than 1,200,000 clones, less than 99% seen once. The J segment lost 4 bases and the V segment lost 4 bases, leaving 8 bases of the junction unmatched. The V gene's germline CDR1 is SGHNT and CDR2 YYREEE (reference sequence). The CDR3 runs to 16 residues. The chain is built from TRBV5-4 and TRBJ2-1; 10 positions agree with TRBD2. The sequenced sample consisted of naive CD4+ T cells sorted from blood. The subset is: CD45RA+ positively selected. The source is a young man in good health. The CDR3 DNA reads as TGTGCCAGCAGCCGATTGGGACTAGCGTCATACAATGAGCAGTTCTTC. It translates to CASSRLGLASYNEQFF.